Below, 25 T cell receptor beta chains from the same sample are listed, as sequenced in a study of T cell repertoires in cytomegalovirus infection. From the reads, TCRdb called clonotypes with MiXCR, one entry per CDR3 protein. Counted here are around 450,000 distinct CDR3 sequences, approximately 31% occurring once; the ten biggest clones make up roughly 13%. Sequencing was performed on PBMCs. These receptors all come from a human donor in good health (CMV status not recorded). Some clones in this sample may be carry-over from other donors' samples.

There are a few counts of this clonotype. The CDR3 sequence is CASSVTGSSSTDTQYF. DNA for the CDR3: TGTGCCAGCAGCGTCACGGGAAGTTCTAGCACAGATACGCAGTATTTT. The rearrangement joins TRBV9 to TRBJ2-3, with TRBD2 as a possible D gene (5 bases). With 2 bases removed from V and 0 bases from J, the gap between germline ends came to 13 bases. The CDR3 covers 16 residues. The germline CDR1 and CDR2 sequences are SGDLS and YYNGEE.

This CDR3 reads CASSLSPPNYGYTF. In DNA, the CDR3 is TGTGCCAGCAGTTTGTCCCCACCTAACTATGGCTACACCTTC. The chain has TRBV12-3 or TRBV12-4 and TRBJ1-2; D gene uncertain. The V gene lost 3 bases and the J gene lost 0 bases, with 8 bases spanning the gap. CDR3 length: 14 amino acids.

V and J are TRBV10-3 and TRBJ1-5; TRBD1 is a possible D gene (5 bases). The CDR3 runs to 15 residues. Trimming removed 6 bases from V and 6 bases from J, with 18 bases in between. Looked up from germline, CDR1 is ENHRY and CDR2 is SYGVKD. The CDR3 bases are TGTGCCATCAGCCCAGGACAAACCCGGAGTCAGCCCCAGCATTTT. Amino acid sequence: CAISPGQTRSQPQHF.

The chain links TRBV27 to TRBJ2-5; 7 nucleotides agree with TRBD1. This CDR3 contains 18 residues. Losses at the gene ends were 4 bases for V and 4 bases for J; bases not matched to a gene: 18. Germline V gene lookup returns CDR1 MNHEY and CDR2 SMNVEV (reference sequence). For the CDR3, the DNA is TGTGCCAGCAGTTCGACAGGGAGTAAAAATCTGGGGGCAGAGACCCAGTACTTC. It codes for CASSSTGSKNLGAETQYF.

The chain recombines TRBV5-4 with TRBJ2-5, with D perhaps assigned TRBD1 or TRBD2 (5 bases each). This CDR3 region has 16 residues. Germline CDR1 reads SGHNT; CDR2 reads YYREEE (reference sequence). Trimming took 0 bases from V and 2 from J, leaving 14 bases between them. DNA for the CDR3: TGTGCCAGCAGCTTGGGGGGGATGACAAGGCAAGAGACCCAGTACTTC. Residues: CASSLGGMTRQETQYF.

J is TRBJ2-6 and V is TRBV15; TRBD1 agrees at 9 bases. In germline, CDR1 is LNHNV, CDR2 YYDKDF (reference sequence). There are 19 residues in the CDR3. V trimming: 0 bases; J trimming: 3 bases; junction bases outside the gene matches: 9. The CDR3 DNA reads TGTGCCACCAGCAGAGATAGGCGCGACAGGGGGTTTGGGGCCAACGTCCTGACTTTC. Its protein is CATSRDRRDRGFGANVLTF.

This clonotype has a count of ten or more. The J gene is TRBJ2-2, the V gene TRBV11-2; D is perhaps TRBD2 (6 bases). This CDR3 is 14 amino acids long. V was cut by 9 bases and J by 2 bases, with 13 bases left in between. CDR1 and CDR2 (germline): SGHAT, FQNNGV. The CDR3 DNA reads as TGTGCCAGTTTGGCAGGGACTAACACCGGGGAGCTGTTTTTT. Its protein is CASLAGTNTGELFF.

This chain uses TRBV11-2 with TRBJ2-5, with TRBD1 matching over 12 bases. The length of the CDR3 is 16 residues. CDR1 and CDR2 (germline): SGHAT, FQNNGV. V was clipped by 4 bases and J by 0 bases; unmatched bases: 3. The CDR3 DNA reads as TGTGCCAGCAGCTGGGGACAGGGGGCGTACCAAGAGACCCAGTACTTC. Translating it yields CASSWGQGAYQETQYF.

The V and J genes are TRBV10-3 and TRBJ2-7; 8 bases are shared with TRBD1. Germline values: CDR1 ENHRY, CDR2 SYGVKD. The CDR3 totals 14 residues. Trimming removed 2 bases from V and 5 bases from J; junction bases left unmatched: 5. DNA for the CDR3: TGTGCCATCAGTGAGGGACAGGGAATGGACGAGCAGTACTTC. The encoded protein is CAISEGQGMDEQYF.

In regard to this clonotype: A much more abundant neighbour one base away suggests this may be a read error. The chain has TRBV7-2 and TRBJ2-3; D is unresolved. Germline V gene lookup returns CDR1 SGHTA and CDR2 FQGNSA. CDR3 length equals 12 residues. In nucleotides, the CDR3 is TGTGCCAGCAGCTCCCGGGTGGATACGCAGTGTTTT. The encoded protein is CASSSRVDTQCF.

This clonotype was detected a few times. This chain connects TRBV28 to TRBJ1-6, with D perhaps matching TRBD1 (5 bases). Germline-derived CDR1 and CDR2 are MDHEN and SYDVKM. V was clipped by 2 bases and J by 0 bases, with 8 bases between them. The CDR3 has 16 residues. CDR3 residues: CASSLRGRSYNSPLHF. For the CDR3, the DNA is TGTGCCAGCAGTTTAAGGGGACGCTCCTATAATTCACCCCTCCACTTT.

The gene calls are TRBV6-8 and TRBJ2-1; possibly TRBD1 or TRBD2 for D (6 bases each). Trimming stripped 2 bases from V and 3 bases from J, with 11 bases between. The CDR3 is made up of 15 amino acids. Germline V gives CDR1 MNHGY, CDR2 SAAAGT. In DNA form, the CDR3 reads TGTGCCAGCAGTTACAGGGGGGCCGACTACAATGAGCAGTTCTTC. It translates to CASSYRGADYNEQFF.

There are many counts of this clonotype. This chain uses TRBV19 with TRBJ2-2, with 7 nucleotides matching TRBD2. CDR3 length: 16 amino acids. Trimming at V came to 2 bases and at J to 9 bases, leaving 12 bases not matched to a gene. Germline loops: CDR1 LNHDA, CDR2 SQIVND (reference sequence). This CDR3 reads CASSIWASGVNRELFF. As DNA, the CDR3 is TGTGCCAGTAGTATATGGGCTAGCGGAGTTAACCGGGAGCTGTTTTTT.

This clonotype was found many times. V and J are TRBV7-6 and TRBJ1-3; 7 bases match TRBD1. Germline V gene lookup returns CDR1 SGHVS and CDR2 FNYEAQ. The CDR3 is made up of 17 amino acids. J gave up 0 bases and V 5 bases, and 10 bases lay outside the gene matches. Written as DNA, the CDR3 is TGTGCCAGCAGCCTCCTATCTGGACAGGACTCTGGAAACACCATATATTTT. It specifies CASSLLSGQDSGNTIYF.

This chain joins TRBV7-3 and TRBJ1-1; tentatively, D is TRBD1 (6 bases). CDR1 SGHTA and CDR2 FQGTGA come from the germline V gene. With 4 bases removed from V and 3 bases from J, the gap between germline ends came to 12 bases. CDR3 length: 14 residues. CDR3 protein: CASSSAQGYTEAFF. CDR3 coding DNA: TGTGCCAGCAGCTCCGCACAGGGATACACTGAAGCTTTCTTT.

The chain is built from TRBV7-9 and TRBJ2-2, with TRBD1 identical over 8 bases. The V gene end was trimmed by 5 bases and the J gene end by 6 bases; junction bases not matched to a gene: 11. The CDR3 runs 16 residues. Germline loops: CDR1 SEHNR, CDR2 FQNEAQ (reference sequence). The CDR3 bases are TGTGCCAGCAGCCCAAGACAGGGGTACAAAGCCGGGGAGCTGTTTTTT. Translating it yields CASSPRQGYKAGELFF. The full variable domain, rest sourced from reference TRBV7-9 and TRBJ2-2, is DTGVSQNPRHKITKRGQNVTFRCDPISEHNRLYWYRQTLGQGPEFLTYFQNEAQLEKSRLLSDRFSAERPKGSFSTLEIQRTEQGDSAMYLCASSPRQGYKAGELFFGEGSRLTVL.

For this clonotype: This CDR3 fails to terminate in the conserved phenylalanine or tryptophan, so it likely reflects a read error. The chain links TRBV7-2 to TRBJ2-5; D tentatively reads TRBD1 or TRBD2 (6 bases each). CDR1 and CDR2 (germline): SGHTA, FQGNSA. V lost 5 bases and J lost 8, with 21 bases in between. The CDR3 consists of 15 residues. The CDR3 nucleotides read TGTGCCAGCAGCACCTCCGGGGGCGGGGAGGATACCCAGTACTGC. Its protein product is CASSTSGGGEDTQYC.

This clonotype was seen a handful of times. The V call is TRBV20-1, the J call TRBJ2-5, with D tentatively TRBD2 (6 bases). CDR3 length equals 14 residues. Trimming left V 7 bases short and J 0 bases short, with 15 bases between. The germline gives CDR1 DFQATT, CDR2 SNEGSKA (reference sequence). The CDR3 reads CSGSQGGDQETQYF. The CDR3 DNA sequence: TGCAGTGGATCCCAGGGCGGGGACCAAGAGACCCAGTACTTC.

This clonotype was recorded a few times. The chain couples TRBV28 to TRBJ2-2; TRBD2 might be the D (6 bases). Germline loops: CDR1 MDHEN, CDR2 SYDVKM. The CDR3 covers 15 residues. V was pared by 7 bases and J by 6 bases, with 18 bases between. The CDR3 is CASTPPRDLPGELFF. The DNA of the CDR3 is TGTGCCAGCACCCCCCCTAGGGACTTACCCGGGGAGCTGTTTTTT.

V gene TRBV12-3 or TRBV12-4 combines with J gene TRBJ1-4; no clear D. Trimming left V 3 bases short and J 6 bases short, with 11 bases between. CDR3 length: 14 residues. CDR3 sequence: CASSFFHGDEKLFF. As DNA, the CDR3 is TGTGCCAGCAGTTTCTTCCACGGGGATGAAAAACTGTTTTTT.

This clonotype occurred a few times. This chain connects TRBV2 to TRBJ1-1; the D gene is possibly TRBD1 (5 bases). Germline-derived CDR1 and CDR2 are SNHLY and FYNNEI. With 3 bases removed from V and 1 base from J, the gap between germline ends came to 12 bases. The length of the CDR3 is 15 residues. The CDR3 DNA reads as TGTGCCAGCAGTGAGAGTTCTGGGGGGAACACTGAAGCTTTCTTT. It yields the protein CASSESSGGNTEAFF.

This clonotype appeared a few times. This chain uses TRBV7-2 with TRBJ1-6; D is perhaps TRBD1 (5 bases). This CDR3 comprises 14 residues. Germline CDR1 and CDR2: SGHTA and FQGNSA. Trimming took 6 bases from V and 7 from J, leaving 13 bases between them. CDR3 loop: CASRPQGINSPLHF. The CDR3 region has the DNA TGTGCCAGCAGACCCCAGGGCATCAATTCACCCCTCCACTTT. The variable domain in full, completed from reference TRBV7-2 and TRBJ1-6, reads GAGVSQSPSNKVTEKGKDVELRCDPISGHTALYWYRQSLGQGLEFLIYFQGNSAPDKSGLPSDRFSAERTGGSVSTLTIQRTQQEDSAVYLCASRPQGINSPLHFGNGTRLTVT.

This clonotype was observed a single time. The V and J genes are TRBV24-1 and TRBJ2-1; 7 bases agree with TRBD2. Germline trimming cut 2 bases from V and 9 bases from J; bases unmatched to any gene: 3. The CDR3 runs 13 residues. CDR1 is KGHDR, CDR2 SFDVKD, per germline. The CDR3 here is CATSDSWGGEQFF. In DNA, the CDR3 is TGTGCCACCAGTGATTCTTGGGGGGGTGAGCAGTTCTTC.

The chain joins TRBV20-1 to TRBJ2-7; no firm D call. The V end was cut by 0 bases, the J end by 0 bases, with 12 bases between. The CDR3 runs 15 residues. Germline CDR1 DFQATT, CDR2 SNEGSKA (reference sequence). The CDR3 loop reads CSARDQVTSSYEQYF. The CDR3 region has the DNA TGCAGTGCTAGAGATCAGGTGACAAGCTCCTACGAGCAGTACTTC.

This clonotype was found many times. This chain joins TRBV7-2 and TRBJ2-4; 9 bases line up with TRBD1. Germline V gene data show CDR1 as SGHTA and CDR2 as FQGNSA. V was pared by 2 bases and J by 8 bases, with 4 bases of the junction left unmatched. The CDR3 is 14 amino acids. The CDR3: CASSLSRTGDIQYF. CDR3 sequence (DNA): TGTGCCAGCAGCTTAAGTAGGACAGGGGACATTCAGTACTTC.